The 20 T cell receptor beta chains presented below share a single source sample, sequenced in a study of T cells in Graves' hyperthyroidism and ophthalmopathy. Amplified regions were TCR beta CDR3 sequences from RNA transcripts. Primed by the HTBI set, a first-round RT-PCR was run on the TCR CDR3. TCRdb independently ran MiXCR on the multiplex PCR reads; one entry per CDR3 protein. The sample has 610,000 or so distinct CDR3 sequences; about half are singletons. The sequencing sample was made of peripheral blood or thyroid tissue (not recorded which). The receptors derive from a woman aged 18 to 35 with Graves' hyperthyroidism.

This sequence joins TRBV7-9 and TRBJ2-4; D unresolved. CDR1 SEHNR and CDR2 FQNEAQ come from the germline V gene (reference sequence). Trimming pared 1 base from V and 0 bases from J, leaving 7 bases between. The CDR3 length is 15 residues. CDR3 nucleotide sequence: TGTGCCAGCAGCTTAGTATCTTTAGCCAAAAACATTCAGTACTTC. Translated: CASSLVSLAKNIQYF.

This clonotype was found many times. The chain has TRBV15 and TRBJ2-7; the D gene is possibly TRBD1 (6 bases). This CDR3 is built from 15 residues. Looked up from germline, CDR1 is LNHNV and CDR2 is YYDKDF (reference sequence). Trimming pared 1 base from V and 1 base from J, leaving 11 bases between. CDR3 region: CATSRARTESYEQYF. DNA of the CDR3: TGTGCCACCAGCAGAGCGCGGACAGAGTCCTACGAGCAGTACTTC.

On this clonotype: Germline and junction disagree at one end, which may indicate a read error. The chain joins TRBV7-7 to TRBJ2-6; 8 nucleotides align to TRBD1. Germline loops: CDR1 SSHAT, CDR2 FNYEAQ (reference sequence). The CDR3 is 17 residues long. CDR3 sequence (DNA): TGTGCTAGCAGCCTTCGGACAGGGAATGACGGGGCCAACGTCCTGACTTTC. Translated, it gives CASSLRTGNDGANVLTF.

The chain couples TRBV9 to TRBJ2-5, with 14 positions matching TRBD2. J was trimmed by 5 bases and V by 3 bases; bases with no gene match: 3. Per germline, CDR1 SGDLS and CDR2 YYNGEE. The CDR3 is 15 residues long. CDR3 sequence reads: CASSGLAGGAETQYF. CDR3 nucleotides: TGTGCCAGCAGCGGACTAGCGGGGGGGGCGGAGACCCAGTACTTC.

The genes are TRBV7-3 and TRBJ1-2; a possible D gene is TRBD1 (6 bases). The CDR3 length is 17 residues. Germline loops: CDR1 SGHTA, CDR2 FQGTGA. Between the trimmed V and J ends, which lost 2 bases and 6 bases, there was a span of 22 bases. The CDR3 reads CASSLSGGAGVPNGYTF. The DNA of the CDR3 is TGTGCCAGCAGCTTATCGGGGGGGGCAGGTGTCCCGAATGGCTACACCTTC.

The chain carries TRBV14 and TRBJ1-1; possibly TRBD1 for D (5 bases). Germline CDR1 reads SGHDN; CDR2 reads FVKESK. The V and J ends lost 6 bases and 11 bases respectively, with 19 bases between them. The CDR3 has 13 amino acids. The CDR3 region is CASRRTLWGEAFF. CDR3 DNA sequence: TGTGCCAGCAGACGAACCCTGTGGGGGGAGGCTTTCTTT.

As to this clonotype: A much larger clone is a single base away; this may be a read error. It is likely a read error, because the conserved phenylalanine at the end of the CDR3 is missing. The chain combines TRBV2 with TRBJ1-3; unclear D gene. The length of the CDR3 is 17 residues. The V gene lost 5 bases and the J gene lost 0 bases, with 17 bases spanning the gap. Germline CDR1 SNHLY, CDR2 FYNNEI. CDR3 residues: CASSLTPGPSSGNTIYS. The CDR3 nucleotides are TGTGCCAGCAGTTTAACACCCGGACCGTCCTCTGGAAACACCATATATTCT.

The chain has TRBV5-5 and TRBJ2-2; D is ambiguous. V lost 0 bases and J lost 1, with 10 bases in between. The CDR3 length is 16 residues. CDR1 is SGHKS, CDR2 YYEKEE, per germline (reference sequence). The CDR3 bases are TGTGCCAGCAGCTTGGTTTATGAGAAGAACACCGGGGAGCTGTTTTTT. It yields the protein CASSLVYEKNTGELFF.

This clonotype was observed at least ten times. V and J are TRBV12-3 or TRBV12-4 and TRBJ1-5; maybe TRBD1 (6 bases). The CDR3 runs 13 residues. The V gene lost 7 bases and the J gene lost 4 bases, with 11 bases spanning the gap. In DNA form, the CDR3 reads TGTGCCAGCATGCAGCAGGGGAATCAGCCCCAGCATTTT. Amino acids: CASMQQGNQPQHF.

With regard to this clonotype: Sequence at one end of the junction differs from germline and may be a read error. Written as DNA, the CDR3 is TGCAGTGCTAGAGACCAGGGTGTCACTAAAGCTTTCTTT. Its translation: CSARDQGVTKAFF. The J gene is TRBJ1-1, the V gene TRBV20-1; D perhaps matches TRBD1 (5 bases). The germline V gene encodes CDR1 DFQATT and CDR2 SNEGSKA (reference sequence). The CDR3 is 13 residues long.

CDR3 loop: CSPGTSGSEQYF. CDR3 in DNA: TGCAGCCCCGGGACTAGCGGGAGCGAGCAGTACTTC. The V and J genes are TRBV29-1 and TRBJ2-7, with 14 positions matching TRBD2. The germline V gene has CDR1 SQVTM and CDR2 ANQGSEA. The CDR3 has 12 amino acids. Germline trimming cut 8 bases from V and 6 bases from J; bases unmatched to any gene: 3.

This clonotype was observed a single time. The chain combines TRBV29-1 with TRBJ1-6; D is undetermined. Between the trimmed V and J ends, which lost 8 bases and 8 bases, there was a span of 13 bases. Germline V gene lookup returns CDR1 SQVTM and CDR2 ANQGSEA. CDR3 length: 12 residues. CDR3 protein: CSLSVGDSPLHF. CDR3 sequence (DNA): TGCAGCTTATCGGTCGGCGATTCACCCCTCCACTTT.

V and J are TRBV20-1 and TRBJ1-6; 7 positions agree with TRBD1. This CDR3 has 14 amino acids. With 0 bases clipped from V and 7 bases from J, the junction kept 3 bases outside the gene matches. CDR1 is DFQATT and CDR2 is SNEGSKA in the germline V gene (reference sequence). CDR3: CSARDTGVNSPLHF. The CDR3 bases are TGCAGTGCTAGAGATACAGGGGTAAATTCACCCCTCCACTTT.

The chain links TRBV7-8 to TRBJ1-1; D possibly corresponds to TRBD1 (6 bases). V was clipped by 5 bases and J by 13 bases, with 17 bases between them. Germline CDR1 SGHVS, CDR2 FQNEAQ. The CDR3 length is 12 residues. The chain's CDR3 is CASSPSGQLVFF. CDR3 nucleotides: TGTGCCAGCAGCCCCTCCGGACAGTTAGTTTTCTTT.

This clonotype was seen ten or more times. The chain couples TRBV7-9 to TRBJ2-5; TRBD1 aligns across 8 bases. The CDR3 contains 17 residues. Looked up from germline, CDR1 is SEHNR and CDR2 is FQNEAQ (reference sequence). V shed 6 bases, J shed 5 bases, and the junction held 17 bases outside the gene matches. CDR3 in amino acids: CASRAGRGLGWEETQYF. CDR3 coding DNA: TGTGCCAGCAGAGCGGGCAGGGGGCTAGGCTGGGAGGAGACCCAGTACTTC.

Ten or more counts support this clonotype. CDR3 residues: CAITPDLVETGELFF. The CDR3, as DNA: TGTGCCATCACCCCGGATCTTGTGGAGACCGGGGAGCTGTTTTTT. The genes are TRBV10-3 and TRBJ2-2; no clear D gene. The CDR3 is 15 amino acids. CDR1 is ENHRY and CDR2 is SYGVKD in the germline V gene. V lost 7 bases to trimming and J lost 5 bases, with 17 bases between them.

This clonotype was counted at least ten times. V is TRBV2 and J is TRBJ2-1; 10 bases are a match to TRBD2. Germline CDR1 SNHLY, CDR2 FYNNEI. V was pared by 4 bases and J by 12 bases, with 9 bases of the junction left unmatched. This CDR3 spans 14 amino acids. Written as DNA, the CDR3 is TGTGCCAGCAGTGTTGGTCTAGCGGGAGACGTGCAGTTCTTC. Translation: CASSVGLAGDVQFF.

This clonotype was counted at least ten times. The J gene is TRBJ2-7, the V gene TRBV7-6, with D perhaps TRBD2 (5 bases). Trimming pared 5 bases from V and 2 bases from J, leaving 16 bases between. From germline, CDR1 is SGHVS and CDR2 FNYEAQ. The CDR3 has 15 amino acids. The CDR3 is CASSKGRTRTYEQYF. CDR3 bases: TGTGCCAGCAGCAAAGGAAGAACTAGGACCTACGAGCAGTACTTC.

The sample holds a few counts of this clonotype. As DNA, the CDR3 is TGTGCCAGCAGCCAAGAAATGGTGAGGCTAGCGGGATTTCCCTACGAGCAGTACTTC. It encodes CASSQEMVRLAGFPYEQYF. The rearrangement links TRBV3-1 to TRBJ2-7; 9 bases are a match to TRBD2. CDR3 size: 19 residues. J was trimmed by 2 bases and V by 0 bases; bases with no gene match: 14. The V gene's germline CDR1 is LGHDT and CDR2 YNNKEL (reference sequence).

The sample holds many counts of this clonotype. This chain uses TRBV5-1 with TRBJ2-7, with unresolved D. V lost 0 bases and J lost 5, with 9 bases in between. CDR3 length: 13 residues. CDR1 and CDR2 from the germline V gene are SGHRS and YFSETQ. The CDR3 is CASSLEGLHEQYF. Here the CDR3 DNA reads TGCGCCAGCAGCTTGGAAGGGTTGCACGAGCAGTACTTC.